These T cell receptor beta chains were read from a single sample in a study of cytomegalovirus exposure and HLA in healthy donors. Clones were sequenced by immunoSEQ multiplex PCR, and TCRdb holds only the in-frame ones, with some missing. The data hold 100,000 to 150,000 clones, with approximately 80% observed a single time. Sequencing was performed on PBMCs. The receptor source for this set is a male donor in good health and CMV-seronegative. Both conserved end residues are part of each CDR3. The order of the fields is CDR3 protein, CDR3 DNA, J gene, clone size, D gene, V gene. D genes are given only for firm matches. Where a row states a size, it is once, few, many or the class of an expanded clone; other rows omit it.

CASRVLAGTNNEQFF | TGTGCCAGCAGAGTTCTAGCGGGGACAAACAATGAGCAGTTCTTC | TRBJ2-1 | NA | TRBD2 | TRBV6-6
CASSLDSPSMNTEAFF | TGCGCCAGCAGCTTAGACAGCCCCAGCATGAACACTGAAGCTTTCTTT | TRBJ1-1 | NA | NA | TRBV5-1
CSGGTGRSGTEAFF | TGCAGCGGAGGGACAGGGAGGTCTGGCACTGAAGCTTTCTTT | TRBJ1-1 | NA | TRBD1 | TRBV29-1
CASSLAGWRGHDYNEQFF | TGTGCCAGCAGCTTAGCCGGGTGGAGGGGTCACGACTACAATGAGCAGTTCTTC | TRBJ2-1 | NA | NA | TRBV7-2
CAIKEDSTDTQYF | TGTGCCATCAAGGAGGACAGCACAGATACGCAGTATTTT | TRBJ2-3 | NA | NA | TRBV10-3
CSVETLAGVVGEQYF | TGCAGCGTTGAGACACTAGCGGGAGTAGTTGGCGAGCAGTACTTC | TRBJ2-7 | few | TRBD2 | TRBV29-1
CASTVWGQAYEQYF | TGTGCCAGCACCGTTTGGGGACAGGCCTACGAGCAGTACTTC | TRBJ2-7 | once | TRBD1 | TRBV2
CASSTILGIAVRDSPLHF | TGCGCCAGCAGCACTATCCTCGGGATAGCGGTTCGGGATTCACCCCTCCACTTT | TRBJ1-6 | NA | NA | TRBV4-1
CASRSVSGNTIYF | TGCGCCAGCAGGAGCGTCTCTGGAAACACCATATATTTT | TRBJ1-3 | NA | NA | TRBV10-1
CASSSRGGEQYF | TGCGCCAGCAGCTCTAGGGGAGGCGAGCAGTACTTC | TRBJ2-7 | NA | NA | TRBV5-1
CASSEFEANYGYTF | TGTGCCAGCAGTGAATTTGAGGCAAACTATGGCTACACCTTC | TRBJ1-2 | NA | NA | TRBV25-1
CASSEARWTEYQPQHF | TGTGCCAGCAGTGAAGCGCGGTGGACAGAATATCAGCCCCAGCATTTT | TRBJ1-5 | once | NA | TRBV6-1
CASSHIQGAGELFF | TGTGCCAGCAGCCACATACAGGGGGCCGGGGAGCTGTTTTTT | TRBJ2-2 | NA | TRBD1 | TRBV7-8
CASSPQGTNEKLFF | TGTGCCAGCAGTCCCCAGGGGACTAATGAAAAACTGTTTTTT | TRBJ1-4 | once | NA | TRBV28
CASRGQGMGYTF | TGTGCCAGCAGGGGACAGGGAATGGGCTACACCTTC | TRBJ1-2 | NA | TRBD1 | TRBV27
CASRSGQGNTIYF | TGTGCCAGCAGGTCCGGACAAGGAAACACCATATATTTT | TRBJ1-3 | NA | NA | TRBV5-6
CASSKLAGDETQYF | TGTGCCAGCAGCAAATTAGCGGGAGACGAGACCCAGTACTTC | TRBJ2-5 | NA | TRBD2 | TRBV7-2
CATRKETGGNTEAFF | TGTGCCACCCGGAAGGAAACAGGGGGGAACACTGAAGCTTTCTTT | TRBJ1-1 | few | TRBD1 | TRBV2
CASSWTMGQRSYEQYF | TGCGCCAGCAGCTGGACCATGGGACAGAGATCCTACGAGCAGTACTTC | TRBJ2-7 | few | TRBD1 | TRBV5-1
CASSGQRHYEQYF | TGTGCCAGCAGCGGACAGCGCCACTACGAGCAGTACTTC | TRBJ2-7 | NA | NA | TRBV9
CASSQDKVARALYNYGYTF | TGTGCCAGCAGCCAAGATAAGGTCGCCAGGGCCCTTTATAACTATGGCTACACCTTC | TRBJ1-2 | NA | NA | TRBV4-2
CASSLEIAVLNSPLHF | TGTGCCAGCAGCTTAGAGATCGCGGTGCTCAATTCACCCCTCCACTTT | TRBJ1-6 | NA | NA | TRBV7-2
CASRGQVYAF | TGCGCCAGCAGGGGACAGGTGTACGCCTTC | TRBJ2-7 | NA | TRBD1 | TRBV23-1
CASSLGDRGSGGYTF | TGTGCCAGCAGCTTGGGTGACAGGGGCTCAGGGGGCTACACCTTC | TRBJ1-2 | NA | TRBD1 | TRBV5-4
CASSLAVGLGQANTEAFF | TGTGCCAGCAGCTTAGCCGTTGGTCTGGGGCAGGCGAACACTGAAGCTTTCTTT | TRBJ1-1 | NA | NA | TRBV11-2
CASSVTAGLAKNSQYF | TGCGCCAGCAGTGTTACCGCGGGGCTAGCCAAAAACAGTCAGTACTTC | TRBJ2-4 | once | NA | TRBV10-2
CAWNIQTGFAITEAFF | TGTGCCTGGAATATACAGACAGGTTTCGCCATCACTGAAGCTTTCTTT | TRBJ1-1 | NA | NA | TRBV30
CASSLGASGSRYPTDTQYF | TGCGCCAGCAGCTTGGGCGCTAGCGGGTCACGATATCCCACAGATACGCAGTATTTT | TRBJ2-3 | once | TRBD2 | TRBV5-1
CASRSSDYSLEQYF | TGTGCCAGCAGATCTAGCGACTACTCTCTCGAGCAGTACTTC | TRBJ2-7 | NA | NA | TRBV27
CASSTRTENTEAFF | TGCGCCAGCAGCACGCGGACAGAGAACACTGAAGCTTTCTTT | TRBJ1-1 | NA | NA | TRBV5-1
CASSIGPRFVSNQPQHF | TGTGCCAGTAGTATAGGGCCCAGGTTCGTGAGCAATCAGCCCCAGCATTTT | TRBJ1-5 | NA | NA | TRBV19
CAIRQGVVSPLHF | TGTGCCATCAGACAGGGGGTGGTTTCACCCCTCCACTTT | TRBJ1-6 | NA | TRBD1 | TRBV10-3
CASSLGGGSYNEQFF | TGTGCCAGCAGCTTAGGAGGGGGCTCCTACAATGAGCAGTTCTTC | TRBJ2-1 | few | NA | TRBV7-6
CSASGQNIGNTIYF | TGCAGCGCATCAGGACAGAACATTGGAAACACCATATATTTT | TRBJ1-3 | NA | NA | TRBV29-1
CASSPRGQFQTDTQYF | TGTGCCAGTAGTCCAAGAGGACAGTTTCAGACAGATACGCAGTATTTT | TRBJ2-3 | NA | NA | TRBV19
CASSSAYRGNQPQHF | TGTGCCAGCAGCTCCGCGTACAGGGGCAATCAGCCCCAGCATTTT | TRBJ1-5 | NA | NA | TRBV28
CASSIDRGDTQYF | TGTGCCAGTAGTATAGATCGGGGAGATACGCAGTATTTT | TRBJ2-3 | NA | NA | TRBV19
CASSLTTSGMNNEQFF | TGTGCCAGCAGCTTAACAACTAGCGGGATGAACAATGAGCAGTTCTTC | TRBJ2-1 | NA | TRBD2 | TRBV7-9
CASSLEGGNEQFF | TGCGCCAGCAGCTTGGAAGGGGGCAATGAGCAGTTCTTC | TRBJ2-1 | few | NA | TRBV5-1
CASSQEELAGGPYEQYF | TGTGCCAGCAGCCAGGAAGAGCTAGCGGGGGGGCCGTACGAGCAGTACTTC | TRBJ2-7 | NA | TRBD2 | TRBV4-2
CASSPRDRDEQYF | TGTGCCAGCTCACCACGGGACAGGGACGAGCAGTACTTC | TRBJ2-7 | NA | TRBD1 | TRBV18
CASSWVEGTEAFF | TGTGCCAGCAGCTGGGTAGAGGGCACTGAAGCTTTCTTT | TRBJ1-1 | few | NA | TRBV5-6
CASSPTSGSNEQYF | TGTGCCAGCAGCCCGACTAGCGGGAGCAACGAGCAGTACTTC | TRBJ2-7 | NA | TRBD2 | TRBV11-2
CASSSRDRRPDTQYF | TGTGCCAGTAGTAGCCGGGACAGGCGTCCAGATACGCAGTATTTT | TRBJ2-3 | NA | TRBD1 | TRBV19
CASSQDRGTGVEQYF | TGCGCCAGCAGCCAAGATCGTGGGACAGGGGTCGAGCAGTACTTC | TRBJ2-7 | NA | TRBD1 | TRBV4-3
CASTPQGQGINEQFF | TGCGCCAGCACCCCCCAGGGACAGGGGATCAATGAGCAGTTCTTC | TRBJ2-1 | NA | TRBD1 | TRBV5-1
CASNAYGRLWDTQYF | TGTGCCAGCAACGCTTATGGTAGACTCTGGGATACGCAGTATTTT | TRBJ2-3 | NA | NA | TRBV7-2
CASKSVQGKTGELFF | TGTGCCAGCAAATCGGTGCAGGGAAAAACCGGGGAGCTGTTTTTT | TRBJ2-2 | NA | NA | TRBV6-5
CASSLERQNYNSPLHF | TGTGCCAGCAGCTTAGAGCGGCAGAACTATAATTCACCCCTCCACTTT | TRBJ1-6 | NA | NA | TRBV7-8
CASSVTDGAYEQYF | TGTGCCAGCAGCGTAACCGACGGAGCCTACGAGCAGTACTTC | TRBJ2-7 | few | NA | TRBV9